This T cell receptor (beta chain) was documented in a study of OX40 agonist ivuxolimab in advanced cancers. Overall study context: The dose-escalation cohort was over 65% male, with a mean age of about 56 years, ranging roughly 23 to 90. Study conclusions and caveats: The investigators did not determine what antigen specificity the expanded peripheral T cells had.

Germline-derived CDR1 and CDR2 are KGHSH and LQKENI. This CDR3 has 15 amino acids. The V end lost 2 bases, the J end lost 0 bases, and 10 bases lay between the germline ends. The method was immunoSEQ multiplex PCR; TCRdb's version includes in-frame clones alone and lacks a portion of them. The sample records some 70,000 clones, approximately 89% being singletons. Remarks on this clone: Its antigen is not known.

The rearrangement uses TRBV18 and TRBJ1-2; D is uncertain. Sequenced material: CD4+ or CD8+ T cells sorted from blood, taken in a trial of the OX40 agonist ivuxolimab. The sequence was collected from an adult with an advanced solid tumor such as melanoma, head and neck, liver or kidney cancer. The CDR3 is CASSPVVQPNYGYTF. The DNA of the CDR3 is TGTGCCAGCTCACCAGTCGTACAGCCTAACTATGGCTACACCTTC.